A selection of T cell receptor beta chains follows, all from one sample in a study of cytomegalovirus exposure and HLA in healthy donors. Some clones are missing from TCRdb's copy, which holds only in-frame ones; the method was immunoSEQ multiplex PCR. The table has around 210,000 clones, around 80% seen once. Sequenced material: PBMCs. These receptors originate from a boy between 5 and 17 years old in good health and CMV-seronegative. The conserved cysteine and the conserved F or W are not part of the CDR3 here. Only some rows state a clone size, as once, few, many or a class for expanded clones.

clone_size: once
v_call: TRBV7-2
cdr3_aa: ASSGRTNEKLF

clone_size: -
v_call: TRBV5-1
cdr3_aa: ASSLPGAYNEQF

clone_size: once
v_call: TRBV7-2
cdr3_aa: ASSLAPPAYNEQF

clone_size: -
v_call: TRBV5-5
cdr3_aa: ASSLLQGEGTYGYT

clone_size: -
v_call: TRBV19
cdr3_aa: ASSEDYSTQY

clone_size: -
v_call: TRBV29-1
cdr3_aa: SAKDSANYGYP

clone_size: -
v_call: TRBV28
cdr3_aa: ASTPGRYQPQH

clone_size: -
v_call: TRBV7-2
cdr3_aa: ASSVQNTEAF

clone_size: once
v_call: TRBV29-1
cdr3_aa: SVAGLAGGHEQY

clone_size: -
v_call: TRBV29-1
cdr3_aa: SVTGGNTGYT

clone_size: -
v_call: TRBV6-1
cdr3_aa: ASSEFLRDRENNQPQH

clone_size: -
v_call: TRBV2
cdr3_aa: ASSGRTGGTQY

clone_size: -
v_call: TRBV30
cdr3_aa: AWSRGLATYEQY

clone_size: -
v_call: TRBV13
cdr3_aa: ASTTFQGTGTQY

clone_size: -
v_call: TRBV7-2
cdr3_aa: ASSFIEGAWGNQPQH

clone_size: -
v_call: TRBV19
cdr3_aa: ASSITRTGGNSEAF

clone_size: -
v_call: TRBV4-2
cdr3_aa: ASSQDHRQGARGAGRAF

clone_size: -
v_call: TRBV7-8
cdr3_aa: ASSLRTGGRLANEKLF

clone_size: -
v_call: TRBV12-5
cdr3_aa: ASGLGPGGYT

clone_size: -
v_call: TRBV5-4
cdr3_aa: ASSLSKGYRVRVSYEQY

clone_size: once
v_call: TRBV29-1
cdr3_aa: SAQQTNYGYT

clone_size: few
v_call: TRBV2
cdr3_aa: ASSLIAGGTDTQY

clone_size: few
v_call: TRBV30
cdr3_aa: AWSTGQGNSPLH

clone_size: -
v_call: TRBV6-5
cdr3_aa: ASSPRTGDYGYT

clone_size: -
v_call: TRBV5-1
cdr3_aa: ASSLLTGTNTGELF

clone_size: -
v_call: TRBV19
cdr3_aa: ASSSDRASETQY

clone_size: -
v_call: TRBV6-6
cdr3_aa: ASSPTRQGGQPQH

clone_size: -
v_call: TRBV19
cdr3_aa: ASSIVTGIAKNIQY